This TCR beta chain was retrieved from a study of cytomegalovirus exposure and HLA in healthy donors (dated by TCRdb to 2016 to 2017). Background for the entire study: An earlier analysis of 587 of the donors reported more than 250 Gb of sequence data and around 120 million unique TCR beta sequences from approximately 180 million T cells. An early release that covered several hundred HLA-typed donors contained about 300 gigabases of sequencing data and roughly 84 million unique TCR sequences. All discovery cohort repertoires had been generated on a single sequencing platform. The T cell repertoires of under 750 subjects were profiled by immunosequencing and related to cytomegalovirus serostatus. A later genetic analysis took genome-wide SNP genotypes for about three fifths of the roughly 670 donors and used that subset as a discovery cohort. A separate validation cohort of some 130 different subjects was used in addition to the approximately 640-subject first cohort. Donor age, sex, ethnicity and CMV serostatus were collected together with the repertoire data. An earlier analysis of fewer than 750 of the donors used high-throughput TCR beta sequencing to judge whether each TCR beta V gene segment behaved as functional or pseudogenic. Of the approximately 400 genotyped donors, about 84% fell in the genetic ancestry cluster associated with self-reported Caucasian donors. The number of typed donors differed by locus: about 620-640 for A, B, C, DRB1 and DQB1; 500 to 550 for DQA1; roughly 600 for DPA1; and some 430 for DPB1. To study patterns of TCR occurrence, a later analysis re-analyzed previously published TCR beta repertoires from 650 to 750 donors and added high-resolution HLA genotyping. HLA typing included class I and class II loci at four-digit resolution. A few DR-DQ haplotypes were handled as single units for association and clustering because linkage in the cohort was strong. To predict cytomegalovirus infection status, the study combined high-throughput TCR immunosequencing, statistical association of individual TCRs with disease status, and machine learning. Rather than using new phenotypic data, the later analysis identified candidate immune exposures from TCR beta sequences and from how often those sequences occurred across donors. The aim of the study was to test whether cataloging public T cell receptors could identify signatures of past pathogen exposure. Among some 400 genotyped donors of the cohort, an average of around 240,000 unique TCR beta nucleotide sequences were sequenced per donor, 15% to 20% of them non-productive. What the study reported, not specific to this receptor: Assigning TCR associations to individual alleles was difficult when HLA alleles, especially DR and DQ, strongly co-occurred. In an earlier analysis of 500 to 650 of the donors, most TCR beta V segments appeared in productive rearrangements about 87% or about 30% of the time, broadly matching IMGT annotations. A further reported finding was that TCR beta sequences accurately predicted the HLA-A and HLA-B alleles for most subjects in the first cohort. Correlated functional status among segregating V segments might reflect linkage disequilibrium, but an unknown experimental factor could not be ruled out. For the cohort, immune exposure information was limited to CMV serostatus. A later genetic analysis associated a missense DCLRE1C variant with V-gene and J-gene trimming of TCR beta chains, and an independent cohort replicated the association. A later analysis found that TCR association rates varied across HLA loci, with DRB1 alleles showing the most associated TCRs and HLA-C alleles the fewest. Over 15 rarely observed V segments, including chromosome 9 orphons, were excluded from the earlier analysis of approximately 500 of the donors because counts were too low. The cohort was sequenced for TCR beta chains only, and without alpha or paired-chain data the features that could be detected were limited. Because HLA typing was missing for some donors at each locus, association tests included only the typed subset. The authors suggested that the approach could potentially be generalized to other disease states and immunological phenotypes. Roughly uniform sequencing depth across donors was assumed in presence/absence analyses, although this assumption may not hold. Compared with the approximately 670-donor mean, donors in an Asian-associated ancestry cluster had fewer N-insertions in productive TCRs, according to a later genetic analysis. Compared with equally common non-associated chains, HLA-associated TCR beta chains in a later analysis were more clonally expanded and had lower generation probabilities. A cluster of highly shared sequence variants was judged likely to be a technical artifact of the sequencing pipeline. Cytomegalovirus status was reported to be diagnosed by the classifier with high specificity and sensitivity in both the original and validation cohorts. A total of 150 to 200 TCR beta chains were listed by the study as associated with cytomegalovirus. The 87-base-pair reads could not distinguish some IMGT-functional V segments, including TRBV6-2 and TRBV6-3, so those segments were excluded. According to a later analysis, most CMV-associated TCR beta chains appeared to be HLA-restricted, and the HLA associations seemed to be driven largely by CMV exposure. In a later analysis, some 18,000 TCR beta sequences were associated with specific HLA alleles at a false discovery rate of 0.05. Most TCR sequences were observed very rarely across donors, whereas some public TCRs were present in many individuals. A few of the identified cytomegalovirus-associated TCR beta chains were confirmed in vitro to be specific for cytomegalovirus antigens. Several of the top co-occurrence clusters appeared to be linked to parvovirus B19, influenza, CMV and Epstein-Barr virus, according to a later analysis.

Details on this clone: Its specific antigen is unknown. Base qualities are not at hand, and no much larger clone is one base apart.

Libraries were built with the immunoSEQ multiplex PCR assay. A mixture of 60 forward primers for TCR Vbeta segments and 13 reverse primers for TCR Jbeta segments was used in the multiplex PCR. The CDR3 region of rearranged TCR beta genes was amplified from genomic DNA with a multiplex PCR assay. Amplified TCR beta libraries were sequenced as 87-base-pair reads on the Illumina HiSeq System. On the authors' methods: Across the 700 or so repertoires, a later analysis counted 78 million or so unique TCR beta chains, roughly 11 million of which were shared by at least two donors. A nearest-neighbor algorithm error-corrected the raw reads and collapsed the reads into unique sequences, merging closely related sequences to remove PCR and sequencing errors. V, D and J gene segments were assigned by aligning CDR3 sequences to IMGT reference sequences. For a sequence to be retained, a match of at least six nucleotides to both a V gene segment and a J gene segment was required. A rearrangement was called productive if the CDR3 had no stop codons and remained in frame with V and J, and every other rearrangement was called non-productive. Following IMGT convention, CDR3 was defined as the stretch from the second conserved V-encoded cysteine to the conserved J-encoded phenylalanine. Sequences without an unambiguous match to a single V gene segment were excluded from the earlier analysis of 587 of the donors. In an earlier analysis of approximately 590 of the donors, a V segment was called functional when productive rearrangements were above 56.7%, and segregating when the standard deviation between donors exceeded 5%. A statistical classification framework was developed to diagnose cytomegalovirus status using the catalog of TCR beta chain sequences. V and J gene assignment, in a later analysis, came from comparing TCR nucleotide sequences with IMGT/GENE-DB human TR gene sequences. A later analysis assigned CDR3 sequences and most-parsimonious VDJ recombination scenarios with the TCRdist pipeline. In a later analysis, every TCR beta chain was defined by the combination of its CDR3 amino acid sequence and its V-gene family, and reads without a unique V-gene family were dropped. As a way to deal with suspected cross-contamination and a sequencing artifact, a later analysis dropped more than 500 nucleotide sequences that were highly shared and had low generation probability. In a later analysis, a clonal expansion index for each public chain was calculated from normalized within-repertoire ranks of inferred template counts. In a later analysis, generation probabilities were computed with a VDJ recombination model fitted to out-of-frame rearrangements, and the resulting probabilities were checked against IGoR. In a later analysis, hypergeometric tests were used to score TCR-TCR, TCR-HLA and TCR-CMV co-occurrence, with a repertoire-size bias correction applied to TCR pairs. To estimate false discovery rates, a later analysis permuted the HLA or CMV assignments 20 times. In a later analysis, co-occurring TCRs were grouped with DBSCAN, and TCRdist sequence similarity was added when clustering was performed within HLA-allele-positive subsets. Repertoires with fewer than 30,000 or more than 120,000 public chains were left out of co-occurrence clustering, as were roughly five repertoires with anomalous nucleotide sharing. TCRdb holds this immuneACCESS table with in-frame rearrangements only. Some clones are missing; in checked studies, unresolved V genes explain under half, and the rest has no known cause. From that table come the V and J calls and clone size; the DNA was used to work out D and trimming. In all, the sample holds roughly 100,000 clones, and roughly three quarters of those were seen once. The top ten clones comprise roughly 9.6% of the sample.

V is reduced by 5 bases and J by 3 bases, leaving a spacing of 16 bases between them. CDR1 and CDR2 are drawn from the germline V gene: SGHTA, FQGTGA. Its CDR3 holds 16 amino acids, cysteine through phenylalanine. Just CDR3 DNA is preserved here, 48 bases in frame from base 1. The cohort was made up of about 610 healthy bone marrow donors. All cohort members were sampled while nominally healthy, although unrecorded immune exposures were likely present. The donor tested CMV seropositive, placing the donor among the roughly 300 seropositive members of the cohort. Every donor gave a peripheral blood sample, and the peripheral blood mononuclear cells from that sample were used for TCR beta sequencing. Genomic DNA extraction from the blood cell samples was performed with the Qiagen DNeasy Blood Extraction Kit.

Specimen: PBMCs. The sequence joins TRBV7-3 to TRBJ2-2; the best D guess is TRBD2, with 6 bases matching. The receptor was isolated from a male donor in good health and CMV-seropositive. CDR3 sequence: CASSPPGRGDTGELFF. Read as DNA, the sequence is TGTGCCAGCAGCCCGCCCGGGCGGGGCGACACCGGGGAGCTGTTTTTT.